The present TCR beta chain was sequenced within a study of siplizumab effects on memory and regulatory T cells. Study results and limitations: Naive T cells seemed more diverse than memory cells; they also seemed major alloresponse contributors. Some alloreactive sequences were traceable to unstimulated CD4+ memory cells, and siplizumab significantly reduced them.

About this clone: Its specificity is unknown.

V shed 6 bases and J shed 6 bases, with 15 bases lying between them. This CDR3 is 13 amino acids long. CDR1 and CDR2 from the germline V gene are MNHEY and SMNVEV (reference sequence). The table came from immunoSEQ multiplex PCR; TCRdb's copy has only in-frame clones and leaves some out. The sample lists 85,000 to 120,000 clones, approximately 90% occurring once. The sample was CD4+ T cells sorted from blood. The rearrangement uses TRBV27 and TRBJ2-7; D is possibly TRBD2 (5 bases). The clonotype was recovered from a human donor in good health. The chain's CDR3 is CASRGRGEGEQYF. In DNA, the CDR3 is TGTGCCAGCAGGGGCCGGGGTGAGGGCGAGCAGTACTTC.